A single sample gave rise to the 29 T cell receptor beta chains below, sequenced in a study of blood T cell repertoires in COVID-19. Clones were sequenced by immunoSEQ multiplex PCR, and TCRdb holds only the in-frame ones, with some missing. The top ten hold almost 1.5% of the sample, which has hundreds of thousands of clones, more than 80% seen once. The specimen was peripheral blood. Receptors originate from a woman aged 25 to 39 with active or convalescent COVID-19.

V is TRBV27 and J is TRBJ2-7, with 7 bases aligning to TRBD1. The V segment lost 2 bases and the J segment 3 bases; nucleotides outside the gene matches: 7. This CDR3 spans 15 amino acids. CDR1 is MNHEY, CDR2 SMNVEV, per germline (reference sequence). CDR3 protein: CASSLGGTAYYEQYF. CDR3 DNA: TGTGCCAGCAGTTTAGGTGGGACAGCATACTACGAGCAGTACTTC.

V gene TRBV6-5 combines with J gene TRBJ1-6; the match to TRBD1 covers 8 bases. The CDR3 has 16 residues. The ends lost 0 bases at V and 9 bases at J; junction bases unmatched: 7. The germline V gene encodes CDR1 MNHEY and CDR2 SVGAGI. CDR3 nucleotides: TGTGCCAGCAGTTACTCGATAGGACAGGGAACTTCACCCCTCCACTTT. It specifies CASSYSIGQGTSPLHF.

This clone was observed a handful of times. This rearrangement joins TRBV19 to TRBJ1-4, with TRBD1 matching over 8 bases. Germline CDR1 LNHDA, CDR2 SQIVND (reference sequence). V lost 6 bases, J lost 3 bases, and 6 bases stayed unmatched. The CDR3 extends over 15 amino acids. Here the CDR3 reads CASRKTGGANEKLFF. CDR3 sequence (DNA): TGTGCCAGTAGAAAAACAGGGGGTGCTAATGAAAAACTGTTTTTT. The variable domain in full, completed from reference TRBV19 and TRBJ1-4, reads DGGITQSPKYLFRKEGQNVTLSCEQNLNHDAMYWYRQDPGQGLRLIYYSQIVNDFQKGDIAEGYSVSREKKESFPLTVTSAQKNPTAFYLCASRKTGGANEKLFFGSGTQLSVL.

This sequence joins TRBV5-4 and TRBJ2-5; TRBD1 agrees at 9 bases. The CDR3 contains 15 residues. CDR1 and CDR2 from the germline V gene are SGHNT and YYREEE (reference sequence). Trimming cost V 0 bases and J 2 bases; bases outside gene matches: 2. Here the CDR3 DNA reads TGTGCCAGCAGCTTGGGTGGACAGGGGCAAGAGACCCAGTACTTC. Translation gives CASSLGGQGQETQYF.

This chain's CDR3 is CASSPPGTGRTEAFF. The CDR3 region has the DNA TGTGCCAGCTCACCACCTGGGACAGGGAGGACTGAAGCTTTCTTT. The chain uses TRBV18 and TRBJ1-1, with 9 positions matching TRBD1. CDR1 KGHSH and CDR2 LQKENI come from the germline V gene. This CDR3 is 15 amino acids long. With 0 bases clipped from V and 5 bases from J, the junction kept 4 bases outside the gene matches.

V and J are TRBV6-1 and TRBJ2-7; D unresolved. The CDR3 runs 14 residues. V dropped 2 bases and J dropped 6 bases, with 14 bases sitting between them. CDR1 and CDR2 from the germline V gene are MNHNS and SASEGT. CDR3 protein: CASSELEESGEQYF. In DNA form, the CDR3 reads TGTGCCAGCAGTGAACTTGAGGAATCCGGCGAGCAGTACTTC.

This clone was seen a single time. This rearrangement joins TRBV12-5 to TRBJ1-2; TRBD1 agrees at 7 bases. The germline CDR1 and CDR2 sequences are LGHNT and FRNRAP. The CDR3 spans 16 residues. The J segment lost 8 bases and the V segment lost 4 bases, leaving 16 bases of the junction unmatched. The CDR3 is CASGSPAEGATGGYTF. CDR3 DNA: TGTGCTAGTGGTTCCCCCGCCGAGGGGGCGACGGGGGGCTACACCTTC.

CDR3 region: CSALTGYEQYF. The CDR3 region has the DNA TGCAGTGCCTTAACAGGGTACGAGCAGTACTTC. This chain links TRBV20-1 with TRBJ2-7, with D possibly being TRBD1 (6 bases). Trimming removed 6 bases at V and 4 bases at J, with 10 bases between. Germline V lookup: CDR1 DFQATT, CDR2 SNEGSKA (reference sequence). The length of the CDR3 is 11 residues.

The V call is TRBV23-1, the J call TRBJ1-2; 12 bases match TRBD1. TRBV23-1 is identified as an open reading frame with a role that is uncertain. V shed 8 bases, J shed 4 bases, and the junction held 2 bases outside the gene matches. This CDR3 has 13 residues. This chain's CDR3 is CASPGQGAYGYTF. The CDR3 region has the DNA TGCGCCAGCCCGGGACAGGGGGCCTATGGCTACACCTTC.

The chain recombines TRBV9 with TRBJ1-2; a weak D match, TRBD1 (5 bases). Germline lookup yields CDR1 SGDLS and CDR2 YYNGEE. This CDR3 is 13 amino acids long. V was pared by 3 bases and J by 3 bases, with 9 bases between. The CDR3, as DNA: TGTGCCAGCAGCGAAGACAGTGACTATGGCTACACCTTC. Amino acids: CASSEDSDYGYTF.

The DNA of the CDR3 is TGTGCCTGGAGTTCCATCGGGGTTGGAAACACCATATATTTT. Protein product: CAWSSIGVGNTIYF. The V gene is TRBV30, the J gene TRBJ1-3; D ambiguous. The germline V gene has CDR1 GTSNPN and CDR2 SVGIG (reference sequence). The CDR3 runs to 14 residues. The V end lost 2 bases, the J end lost 3 bases, and 11 bases lay between the germline ends.

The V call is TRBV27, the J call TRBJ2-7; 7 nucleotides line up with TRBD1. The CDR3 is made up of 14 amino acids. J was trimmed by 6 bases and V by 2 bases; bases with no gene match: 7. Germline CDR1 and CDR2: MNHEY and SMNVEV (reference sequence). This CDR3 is CASSLRARGFEQYF. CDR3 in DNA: TGTGCCAGCAGTTTAAGGGCCAGGGGGTTCGAGCAGTACTTC.

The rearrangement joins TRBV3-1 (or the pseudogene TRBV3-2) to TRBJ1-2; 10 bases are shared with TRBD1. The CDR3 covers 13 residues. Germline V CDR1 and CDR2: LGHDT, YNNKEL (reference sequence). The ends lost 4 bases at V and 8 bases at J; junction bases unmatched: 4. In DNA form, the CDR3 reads TGTGCCAGCAGCCCCGACAGGGGGCGAGGCTACACCTTC. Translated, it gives CASSPDRGRGYTF.

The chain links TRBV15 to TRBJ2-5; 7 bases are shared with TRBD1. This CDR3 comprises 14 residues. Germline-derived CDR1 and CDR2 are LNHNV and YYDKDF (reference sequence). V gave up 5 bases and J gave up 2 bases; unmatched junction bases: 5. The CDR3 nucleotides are TGTGCCACCAGCCTGGGACAGATACAAGAGACCCAGTACTTC. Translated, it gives CATSLGQIQETQYF.

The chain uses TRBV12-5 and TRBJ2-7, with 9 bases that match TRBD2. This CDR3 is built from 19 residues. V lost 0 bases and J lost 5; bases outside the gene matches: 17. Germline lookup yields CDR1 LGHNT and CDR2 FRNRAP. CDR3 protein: CASGLVPCLERGECDEQYF. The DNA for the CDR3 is TGTGCTAGTGGTTTGGTACCCTGCCTCGAGCGGGGGGAATGTGACGAGCAGTACTTC. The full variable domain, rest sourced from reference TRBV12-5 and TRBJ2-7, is DARVTQTPRHKVTEMGQEVTMRCQPILGHNTVFWYRQTMMQGLELLAYFRNRAPLDDSGMPKDRFSAEMPDATLATLKIQPSEPRDSAVYFCASGLVPCLERGECDEQYFGPGTRLTVT.

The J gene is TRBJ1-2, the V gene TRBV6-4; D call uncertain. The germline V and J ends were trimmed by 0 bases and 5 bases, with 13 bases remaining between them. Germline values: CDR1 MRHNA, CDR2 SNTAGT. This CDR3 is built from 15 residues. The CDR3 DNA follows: TGTGCCAGCAGTGACTCGACGGGAGCTTGGTATGGCTACACCTTC. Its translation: CASSDSTGAWYGYTF.

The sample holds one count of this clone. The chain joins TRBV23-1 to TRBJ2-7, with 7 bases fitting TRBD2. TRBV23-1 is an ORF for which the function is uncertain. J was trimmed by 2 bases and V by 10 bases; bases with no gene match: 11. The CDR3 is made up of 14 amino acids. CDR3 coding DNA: TGCGCCAACTCGACGGGGGGATCGACCTACGAGCAGTACTTC. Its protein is CANSTGGSTYEQYF.

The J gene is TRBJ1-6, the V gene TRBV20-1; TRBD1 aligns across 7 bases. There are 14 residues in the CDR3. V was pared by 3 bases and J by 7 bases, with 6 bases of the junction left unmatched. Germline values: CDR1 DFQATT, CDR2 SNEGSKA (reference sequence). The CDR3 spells CSASQGQWNSPLHF. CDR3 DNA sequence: TGCAGTGCTAGTCAGGGACAGTGGAATTCACCCCTCCACTTT.

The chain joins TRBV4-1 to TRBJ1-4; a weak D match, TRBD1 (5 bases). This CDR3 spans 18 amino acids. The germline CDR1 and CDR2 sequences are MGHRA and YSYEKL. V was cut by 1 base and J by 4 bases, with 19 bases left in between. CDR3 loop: CASSQATIPAGNNEKLFF. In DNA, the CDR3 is TGCGCCAGCAGCCAAGCAACCATCCCCGCAGGGAATAATGAAAAACTGTTTTTT.

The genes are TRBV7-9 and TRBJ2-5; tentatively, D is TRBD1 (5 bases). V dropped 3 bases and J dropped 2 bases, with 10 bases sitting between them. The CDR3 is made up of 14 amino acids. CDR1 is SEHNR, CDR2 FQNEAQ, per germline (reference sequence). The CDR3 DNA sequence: TGTGCCAGCAGCTTGCGGAGACAGCAAGAGACCCAGTACTTC. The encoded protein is CASSLRRQQETQYF.

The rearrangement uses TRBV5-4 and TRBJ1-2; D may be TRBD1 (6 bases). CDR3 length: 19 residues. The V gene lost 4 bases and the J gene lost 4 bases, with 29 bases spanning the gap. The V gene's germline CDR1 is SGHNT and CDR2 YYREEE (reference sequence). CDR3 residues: CASSGALAGADGRIYGYTF. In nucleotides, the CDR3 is TGTGCCAGCAGCGGGGCTCTGGCAGGGGCTGATGGAAGGATCTATGGCTACACCTTC. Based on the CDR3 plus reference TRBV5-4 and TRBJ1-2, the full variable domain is ETGVTQSPTHLIKTRGQQVTLRCSSQSGHNTVSWYQQALGQGPQFIFQYYREEENGRGNFPPRFSGLQFPNYSSELNVNALELDDSALYLCASSGALAGADGRIYGYTFGSGTRLTVV.

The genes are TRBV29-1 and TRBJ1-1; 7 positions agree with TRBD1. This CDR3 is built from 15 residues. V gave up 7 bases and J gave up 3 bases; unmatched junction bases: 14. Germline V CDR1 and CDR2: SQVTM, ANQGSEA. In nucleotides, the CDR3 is TGCAGCGACCCAACAAAGACAGGGAGAGACACTGAAGCTTTCTTT. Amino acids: CSDPTKTGRDTEAFF.

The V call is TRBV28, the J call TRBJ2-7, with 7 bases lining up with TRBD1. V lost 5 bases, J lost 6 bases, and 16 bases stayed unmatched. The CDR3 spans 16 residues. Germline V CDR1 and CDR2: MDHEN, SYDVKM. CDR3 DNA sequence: TGTGCCAGCAGTCCGGTCACGACAGGGCGACCCGGCGAGCAGTACTTC. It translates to CASSPVTTGRPGEQYF.

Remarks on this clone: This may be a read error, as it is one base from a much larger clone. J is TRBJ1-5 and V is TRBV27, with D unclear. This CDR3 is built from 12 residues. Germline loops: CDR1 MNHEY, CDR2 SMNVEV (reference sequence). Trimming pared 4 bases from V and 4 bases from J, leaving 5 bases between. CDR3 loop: CASSYRNQPQHF. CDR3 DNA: TGTGCCAGCAGTTATAGAAATCAGCCCCAGCATTTT.

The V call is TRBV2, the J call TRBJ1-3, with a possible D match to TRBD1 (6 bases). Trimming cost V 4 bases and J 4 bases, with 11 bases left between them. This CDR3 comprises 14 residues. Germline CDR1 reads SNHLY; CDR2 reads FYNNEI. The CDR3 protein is CASSVHGQGNTIYF. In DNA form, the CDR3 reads TGTGCCAGCAGTGTCCACGGACAGGGAAACACCATATATTTT.

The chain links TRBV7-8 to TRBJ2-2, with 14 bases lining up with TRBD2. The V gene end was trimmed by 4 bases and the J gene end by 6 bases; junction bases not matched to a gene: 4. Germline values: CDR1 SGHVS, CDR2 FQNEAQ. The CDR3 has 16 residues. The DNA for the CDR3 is TGTGCCAGCAGCTCGGGACTAGCGGGAGTCCCCGGGGAGCTGTTTTTT. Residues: CASSSGLAGVPGELFF.

CDR3 coding DNA: TGTGCCAGCAGTTCTCTCGGGTGGGGCACAGATACGCAGTATTTT. Its protein product is CASSSLGWGTDTQYF. This rearrangement joins TRBV27 to TRBJ2-3; the D is unclear. Trimming cost V 4 bases and J 1 base, with 12 bases left between them. Germline V gene sequence: CDR1 MNHEY, CDR2 SMNVEV (reference sequence). The CDR3 is 15 amino acids.

The DNA for the CDR3 is TGTGCCTGGAGCCGGGACAGGGGAAAATACACCTTC. This translates into CAWSRDRGKYTF. The chain joins TRBV30 to TRBJ1-2; 10 bases fit TRBD1. CDR3 size: 12 residues. V was clipped by 3 bases and J by 11 bases; unmatched bases: 6. CDR1 and CDR2 from the germline V gene are GTSNPN and SVGIG (reference sequence).

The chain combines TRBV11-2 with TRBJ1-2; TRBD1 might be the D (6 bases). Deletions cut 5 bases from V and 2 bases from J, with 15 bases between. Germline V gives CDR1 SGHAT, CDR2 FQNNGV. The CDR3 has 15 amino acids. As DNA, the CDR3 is TGTGCCAGCAGCATCCGGGACATAGGGAACTATGGCTACACCTTC. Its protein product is CASSIRDIGNYGYTF.